One sample yielded the 8 T cell receptor beta chains listed below, sequenced in a study of identical twins. TCRdb ran MiXCR on the 5' RACE reads and lists one entry per CDR3 protein. The repertoire holds hundreds of thousands of distinct CDR3 sequences, with around 9.7% as singletons. These data are also associated with another study on yellow fever vaccine responses in identical twins.

Sequenced material: CD8+ T cells sorted from blood. These receptors all stem from a woman under 30 in good health.

The chain is built from TRBV2 and TRBJ2-6; D is ambiguous. CDR1 is SNHLY and CDR2 is FYNNEI in the germline V gene. The CDR3 runs 15 residues. The ends were cut back, 2 bases at V and 0 bases at J, with 5 bases in the middle. The CDR3 DNA sequence: TGTGCCAGCAGTGAAATTGGCTCTGGGGCCAACGTCCTGACTTTC. It is translated as CASSEIGSGANVLTF.

The chain employs TRBV19 and TRBJ2-7, with 9 bases that match TRBD2. Trimming removed 7 bases from V and 1 base from J; junction bases left unmatched: 5. The CDR3 length is 14 residues. Germline V gene data show CDR1 as LNHDA and CDR2 as SQIVND (reference sequence). The CDR3 reads CASTASGVSYEQYF. The CDR3, as DNA: TGTGCCAGTACCGCTAGCGGGGTATCCTACGAGCAGTACTTC. The whole variable domain, remainder taken from reference TRBV19 and TRBJ2-7, is DGGITQSPKYLFRKEGQNVTLSCEQNLNHDAMYWYRQDPGQGLRLIYYSQIVNDFQKGDIAEGYSVSREKKESFPLTVTSAQKNPTAFYLCASTASGVSYEQYFGPGTRLTVT.

The V gene is TRBV4-3, the J gene TRBJ2-7; possibly TRBD1 for D (5 bases). This CDR3 has 15 residues. Trimming left V 0 bases short and J 2 bases short, with 11 bases between. CDR1 and CDR2 (germline): LGHNA, YSLEER. CDR3 in DNA: TGCGCCAGCAGCCAAGATTCAGACAGAACCTACGAGCAGTACTTC. It is translated as CASSQDSDRTYEQYF.

This clonotype occurred a few times. The J gene is TRBJ2-7, the V gene TRBV6-2 or TRBV6-3; D is unresolved. The CDR3 is made up of 14 amino acids. Germline V CDR1 and CDR2: MNHEY, SVGEGT. Trimming removed 8 bases at V and 3 bases at J, with 17 bases between. The CDR3 nucleotides are TGTGCCAGCGGATCCGGGTCAATTCACTACGAGCAGTACTTC. Translation: CASGSGSIHYEQYF.

The CDR3 DNA sequence: TGTGCCAGCAGCGGCAAGGGGGACAGGCCGAGCTCCTACGAGCAGTACTTC. Translated, it gives CASSGKGDRPSSYEQYF. The chain couples TRBV9 to TRBJ2-7; 8 nucleotides agree with TRBD1. Germline trimming cut 3 bases from V and 0 bases from J; bases unmatched to any gene: 11. Germline V lookup: CDR1 SGDLS, CDR2 YYNGEE. The CDR3 spans 17 residues.

The chain couples TRBV10-2 to TRBJ2-1; 10 positions match TRBD1. There are 18 residues in the CDR3. Germline V gene sequence: CDR1 WSHSY, CDR2 SAAADI. The junction had 9 bases not matched to a gene; V was cut back by 4 bases and J by 0 bases. The CDR3 region is CASSGRGTGVSSYNEQFF. The CDR3 DNA follows: TGCGCCAGCAGTGGAAGAGGGACAGGGGTCAGCTCCTACAATGAGCAGTTCTTC.

A note on this clonotype: This may be a read error, as it is one base from a much larger clone. V and J are TRBV12-3 or TRBV12-4 and TRBJ2-5; no clear D gene. The CDR3 has 12 amino acids. V dropped 6 bases and J dropped 5 bases, with 10 bases sitting between them. This chain's CDR3 is CASRKKSETQYF. The CDR3 nucleotides read TGTGCCAGCAGGAAGAAGAGCGAGACCCAGTACTTC.

Ten or more counts support this clonotype. The chain is built from TRBV15 and TRBJ2-3, with a possible D match to TRBD2 (6 bases). This CDR3 is 15 amino acids long. V was trimmed by 1 base and J by 2 bases, leaving 10 bases between them. Germline V gives CDR1 LNHNV, CDR2 YYDKDF (reference sequence). The CDR3 loop reads CATSRGAGNTDTQYF. As DNA, the CDR3 is TGTGCCACCAGCAGAGGTGCGGGGAACACAGATACGCAGTATTTT.